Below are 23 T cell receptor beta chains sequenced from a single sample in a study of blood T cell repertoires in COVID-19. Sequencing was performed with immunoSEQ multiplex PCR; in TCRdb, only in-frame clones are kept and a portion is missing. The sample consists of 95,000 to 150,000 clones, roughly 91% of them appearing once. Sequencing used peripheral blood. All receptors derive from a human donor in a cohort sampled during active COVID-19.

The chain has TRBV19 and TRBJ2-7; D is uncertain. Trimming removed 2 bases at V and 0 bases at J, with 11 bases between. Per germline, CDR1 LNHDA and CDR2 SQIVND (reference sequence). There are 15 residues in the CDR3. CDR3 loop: CASSIFGQSSYEQYF. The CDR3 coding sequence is TGTGCCAGTAGTATATTCGGTCAAAGCTCCTACGAGCAGTACTTC.

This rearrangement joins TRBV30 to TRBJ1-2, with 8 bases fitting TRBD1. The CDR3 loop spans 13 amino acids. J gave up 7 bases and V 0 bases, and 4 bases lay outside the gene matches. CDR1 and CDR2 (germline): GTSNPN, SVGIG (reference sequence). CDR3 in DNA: TGTGCCTGGAGTGTGGCAGGGGGCCTTGGCTACACCTTC. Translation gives CAWSVAGGLGYTF.

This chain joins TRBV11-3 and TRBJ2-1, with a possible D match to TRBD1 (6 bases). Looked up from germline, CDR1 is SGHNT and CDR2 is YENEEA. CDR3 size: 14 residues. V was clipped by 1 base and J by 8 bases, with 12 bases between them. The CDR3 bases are TGTGCCAGCAGCTTAGGAGGGGCAGGGGATGAGCAGTTCTTC. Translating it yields CASSLGGAGDEQFF.

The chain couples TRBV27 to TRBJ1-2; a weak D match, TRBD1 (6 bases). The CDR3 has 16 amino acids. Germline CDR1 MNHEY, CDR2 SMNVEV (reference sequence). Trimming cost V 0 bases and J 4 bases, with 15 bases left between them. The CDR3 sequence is CASSLSVQGPSYGYTF. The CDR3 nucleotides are TGTGCCAGCAGTTTATCTGTCCAGGGGCCCTCCTATGGCTACACCTTC.

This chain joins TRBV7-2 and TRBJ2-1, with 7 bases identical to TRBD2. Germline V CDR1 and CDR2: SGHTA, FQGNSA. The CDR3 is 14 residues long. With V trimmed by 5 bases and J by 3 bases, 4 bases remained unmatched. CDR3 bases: TGTGCCAGCAGCGCCCGGACTAGCTACAATGAGCAGTTCTTC. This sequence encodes CASSARTSYNEQFF.

This CDR3 reads CASSSGQATKQYF. The CDR3 DNA follows: TGTGCCAGCAGTTCTGGACAGGCAACAAAGCAGTACTTC. The chain uses TRBV28 and TRBJ2-7, with TRBD1 matching over 7 bases. V lost 4 bases and J lost 8; bases outside the gene matches: 8. Germline CDR1 MDHEN, CDR2 SYDVKM. This CDR3 region has 13 residues.

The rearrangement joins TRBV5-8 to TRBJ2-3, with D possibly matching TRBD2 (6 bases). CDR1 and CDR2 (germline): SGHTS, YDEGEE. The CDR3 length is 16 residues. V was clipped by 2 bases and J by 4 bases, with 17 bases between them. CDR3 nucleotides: TGTGCCAGCAGCTTTTCTCCGCGGGGCGCCCCAGATACGCAGTATTTT. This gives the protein CASSFSPRGAPDTQYF.

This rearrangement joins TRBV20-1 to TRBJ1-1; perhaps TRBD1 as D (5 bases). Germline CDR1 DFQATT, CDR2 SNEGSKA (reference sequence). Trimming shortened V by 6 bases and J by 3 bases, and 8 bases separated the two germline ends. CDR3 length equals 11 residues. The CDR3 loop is CSAPGDTEAFF. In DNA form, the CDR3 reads TGCAGTGCCCCGGGGGACACTGAAGCTTTCTTT.

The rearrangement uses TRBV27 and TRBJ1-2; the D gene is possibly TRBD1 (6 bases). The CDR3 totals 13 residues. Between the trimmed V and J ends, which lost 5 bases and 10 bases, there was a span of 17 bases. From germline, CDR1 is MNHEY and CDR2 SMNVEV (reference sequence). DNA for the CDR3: TGTGCCAGCAGTCCCCGCGACAGGCTAGACTACACCTTC. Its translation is CASSPRDRLDYTF.

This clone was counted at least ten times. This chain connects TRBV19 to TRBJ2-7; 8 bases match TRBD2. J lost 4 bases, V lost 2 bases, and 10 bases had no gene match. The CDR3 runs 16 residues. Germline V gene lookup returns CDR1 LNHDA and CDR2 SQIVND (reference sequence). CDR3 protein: CASSITGGSARYEQYF. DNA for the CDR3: TGTGCCAGTAGTATAACGGGAGGGTCAGCAAGGTACGAGCAGTACTTC.

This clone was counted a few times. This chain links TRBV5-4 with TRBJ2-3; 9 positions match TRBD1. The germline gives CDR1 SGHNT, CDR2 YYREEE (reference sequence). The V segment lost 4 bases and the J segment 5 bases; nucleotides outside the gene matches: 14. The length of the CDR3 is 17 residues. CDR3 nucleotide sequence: TGTGCCAGCAGCACCAACGTTTGGACAGGGGAGGTAGATACGCAGTATTTT. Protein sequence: CASSTNVWTGEVDTQYF. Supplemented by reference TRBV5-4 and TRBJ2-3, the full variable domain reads ETGVTQSPTHLIKTRGQQVTLRCSSQSGHNTVSWYQQALGQGPQFIFQYYREEENGRGNFPPRFSGLQFPNYSSELNVNALELDDSALYLCASSTNVWTGEVDTQYFGPGTRLTVL.

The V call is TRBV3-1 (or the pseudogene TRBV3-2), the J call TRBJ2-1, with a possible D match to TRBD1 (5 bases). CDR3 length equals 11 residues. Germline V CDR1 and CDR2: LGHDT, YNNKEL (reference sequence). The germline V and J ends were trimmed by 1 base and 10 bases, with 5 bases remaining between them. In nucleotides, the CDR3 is TGTGCCAGCAGCCAAGGGGGCGAGCAGTTCTTC. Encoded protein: CASSQGGEQFF.

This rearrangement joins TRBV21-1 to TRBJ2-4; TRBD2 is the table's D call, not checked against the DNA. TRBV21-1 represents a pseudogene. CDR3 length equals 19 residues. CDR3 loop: CASSSRSRSRNLAKNIQYF. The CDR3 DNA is TGTGCCAGCAGCAGCCGCTCGAGGTCCCGCAACCTAGCCAAAAACATTCAGTACTTC.

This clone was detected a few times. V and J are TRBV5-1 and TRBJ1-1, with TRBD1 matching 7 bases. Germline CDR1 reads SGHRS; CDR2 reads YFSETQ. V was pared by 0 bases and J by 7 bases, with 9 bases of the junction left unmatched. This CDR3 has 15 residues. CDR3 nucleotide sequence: TGCGCCAGCAGCTTGGGGATAAACAGGGGAGGTGAAGCTTTCTTT. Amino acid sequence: CASSLGINRGGEAFF.

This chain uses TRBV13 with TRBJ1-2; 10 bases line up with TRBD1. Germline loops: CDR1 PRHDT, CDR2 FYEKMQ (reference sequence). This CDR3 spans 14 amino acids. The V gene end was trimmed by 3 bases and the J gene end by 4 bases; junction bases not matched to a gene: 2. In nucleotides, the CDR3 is TGTGCCAGCAGCTTGGGGACAGGGGTCTATGGCTACACCTTC. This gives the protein CASSLGTGVYGYTF.

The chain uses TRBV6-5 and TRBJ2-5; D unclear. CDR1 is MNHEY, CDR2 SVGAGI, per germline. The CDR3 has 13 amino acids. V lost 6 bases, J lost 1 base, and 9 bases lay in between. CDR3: CASRPYIQETQYF. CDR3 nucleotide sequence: TGTGCCAGCAGGCCCTATATCCAAGAGACCCAGTACTTC.

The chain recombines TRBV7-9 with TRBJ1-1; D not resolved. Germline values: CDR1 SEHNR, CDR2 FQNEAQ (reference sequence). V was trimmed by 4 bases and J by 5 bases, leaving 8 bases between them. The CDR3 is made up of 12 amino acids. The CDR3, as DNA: TGTGCCAGCAGCTCCCCGGGGACTGAAGCTTTCTTT. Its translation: CASSSPGTEAFF.

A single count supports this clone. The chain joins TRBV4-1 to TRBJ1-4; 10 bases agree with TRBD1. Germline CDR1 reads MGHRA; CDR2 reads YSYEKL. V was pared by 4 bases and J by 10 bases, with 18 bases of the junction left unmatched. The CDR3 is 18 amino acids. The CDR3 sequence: CASSPPVGIGQGGTKLFF. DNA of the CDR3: TGCGCCAGCAGCCCCCCGGTGGGCATCGGACAGGGGGGGACAAAACTGTTTTTT.

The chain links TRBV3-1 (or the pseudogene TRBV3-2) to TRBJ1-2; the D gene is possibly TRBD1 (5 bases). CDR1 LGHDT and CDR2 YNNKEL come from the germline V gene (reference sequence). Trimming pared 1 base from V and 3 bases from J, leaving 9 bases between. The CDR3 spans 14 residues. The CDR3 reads CASSQVDKDYGYTF. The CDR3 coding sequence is TGTGCCAGCAGCCAAGTGGACAAGGACTATGGCTACACCTTC.

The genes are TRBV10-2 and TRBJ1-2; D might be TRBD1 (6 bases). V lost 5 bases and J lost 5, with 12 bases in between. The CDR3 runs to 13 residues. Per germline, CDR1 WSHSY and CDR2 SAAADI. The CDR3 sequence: CASSTGIGYGYTF. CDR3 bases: TGCGCCAGCAGTACAGGGATTGGGTATGGCTACACCTTC.

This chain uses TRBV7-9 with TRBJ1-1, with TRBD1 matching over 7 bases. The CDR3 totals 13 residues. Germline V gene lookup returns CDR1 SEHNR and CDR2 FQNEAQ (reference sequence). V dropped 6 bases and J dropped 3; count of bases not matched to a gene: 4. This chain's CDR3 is CASRDRRYTEAFF. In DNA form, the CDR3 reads TGTGCCAGCAGGGACAGGCGGTACACTGAAGCTTTCTTT.

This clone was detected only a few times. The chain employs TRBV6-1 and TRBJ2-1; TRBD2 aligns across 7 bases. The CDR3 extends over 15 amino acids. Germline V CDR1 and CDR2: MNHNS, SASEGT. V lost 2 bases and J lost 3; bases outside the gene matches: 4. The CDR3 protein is CASSEMLADYNEQFF. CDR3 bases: TGTGCCAGCAGTGAAATGCTAGCGGACTACAATGAGCAGTTCTTC.

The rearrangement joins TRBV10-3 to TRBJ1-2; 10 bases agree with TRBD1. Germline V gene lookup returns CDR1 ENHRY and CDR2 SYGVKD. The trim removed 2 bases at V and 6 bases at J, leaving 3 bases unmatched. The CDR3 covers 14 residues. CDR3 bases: TGTGCCATCAGTGAGACCGGGACAGGGGATGGCTACACCTTC. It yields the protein CAISETGTGDGYTF.